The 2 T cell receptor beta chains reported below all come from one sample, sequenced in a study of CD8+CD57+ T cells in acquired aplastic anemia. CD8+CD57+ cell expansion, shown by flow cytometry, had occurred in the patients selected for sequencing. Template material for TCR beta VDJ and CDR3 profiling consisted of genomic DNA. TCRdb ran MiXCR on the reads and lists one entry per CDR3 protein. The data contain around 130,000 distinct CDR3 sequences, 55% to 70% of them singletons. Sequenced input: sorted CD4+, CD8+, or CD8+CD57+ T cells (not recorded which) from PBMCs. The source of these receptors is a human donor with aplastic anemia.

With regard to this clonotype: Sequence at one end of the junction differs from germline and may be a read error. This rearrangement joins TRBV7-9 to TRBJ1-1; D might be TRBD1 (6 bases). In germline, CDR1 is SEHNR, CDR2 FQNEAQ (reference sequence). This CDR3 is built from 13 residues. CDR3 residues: CASSSQGQSRSIF. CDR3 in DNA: TGTGCCAGCAGCTCACAGGGACAATCCCGGTCAATCTTT.

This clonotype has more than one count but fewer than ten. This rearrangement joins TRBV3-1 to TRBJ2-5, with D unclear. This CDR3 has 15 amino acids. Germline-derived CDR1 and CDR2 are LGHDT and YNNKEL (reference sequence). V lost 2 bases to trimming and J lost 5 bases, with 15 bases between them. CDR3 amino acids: CASSQLVFGAETQYF. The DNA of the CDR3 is TGTGCCAGCAGCCAATTGGTCTTTGGCGCCGAGACCCAGTACTTC.